This TCR beta chain came from a study of OX40 agonist ivuxolimab in advanced cancers. Study-wide context: Ivuxolimab, which targeted the costimulatory receptor OX40 (CD134), was an agonistic, fully human IgG2 monoclonal antibody. Intravenous ivuxolimab was administered to patients every 2 weeks at six dose levels: 0.01, 0.1, 0.3, 1.5, 3 and 10 mg/kg. Of the roughly 50 dose-escalation patients, hepatocellular carcinoma was present in approximately 20, melanoma in some 15, renal cell carcinoma in 9 and head and neck cancer in 9. In the dose-escalation cohort, around 80% of patients were male, and the mean age was around 60 years with a range of roughly 23 to 79. Prior anti-PD-1, anti-PD-L1 or anti-CTLA-4 therapy was permitted, and checkpoint inhibitors had been received by roughly 42% of dose-escalation patients. Partial responses occurred in three dose-escalation patients, of whom one had hepatocellular carcinoma and two had cutaneous melanoma. The point of sequencing TCRbeta in the periphery was to test whether ivuxolimab changed TCR sequence diversity and drove clonal T-cell expansion. The monotherapy dose-escalation portion (N ≈ 55 patients) of the phase I ivuxolimab trial is reported in the paper. The paper's findings and limits, for the study overall: On average, CD8+ T cells showed more expanded clones than CD4+ T cells after ivuxolimab. Low levels of normalized T-cell clonal expansion were also seen in some nonresponding patients. In the 0.1-3.0 mg/kg groups, partial responders had among the lowest normalized peripheral clonal expansion, particularly in CD8+ T cells. At doses of 0.1 to 3.0 mg/kg, clonal expansion of both CD4+ and CD8+ blood T cells was observed from baseline to week 6. The antigen specificity of the clonally expanded peripheral T cells was not determined.

Between the V and J ends, shortened by 0 bases and 4 bases respectively, the junction contains 15 bases. There are 17 amino acids in the CDR3, from cysteine to phenylalanine inclusive. Only the CDR3 DNA stays, 51 bases, in frame from base 1. The germline V gene yields LGHNA for CDR1 and YSLEER for CDR2. To sequence the TCRbeta CDR3 region, genomic DNA was isolated from the sorted cells. The immunoSEQ Assay was used for sequencing of TCRbeta CDR3 regions. Sourced from immuneACCESS, this table was stored by TCRdb with only in-frame sequences that have V and J called. A share of the clones is absent; for the studies checked, an unresolved V gene accounts for under half, and the remainder has no known explanation. For this sample there are 70,000 to 80,000 clones; roughly 93% appear just once. The ten largest make up 5.5% to 7% of the sample. The trial excluded patients who had a history of autoimmune disease or who were on systemic immunosuppression. Peripheral blood for TCR sequencing was collected from all dose cohorts at baseline, on cycle 4 day 1, and on cycle 7 day 1. Samples were obtained from an open-label, multicenter, first-in-human phase I dose-escalation trial of ivuxolimab. Adults with locally advanced or metastatic melanoma, renal cell carcinoma, hepatocellular carcinoma or head and neck squamous cell carcinoma were enrolled in the trial. Before TCR sequencing, CD4+ T cells and CD8+ T cells were sorted from peripheral blood as separate populations.

Points on this clone: The specificity of this receptor is unknown. No base qualities exist here, and no much larger clone lies one base off it.

The sequence is built from TRBV4-3 and TRBJ2-2, with the D gene possibly TRBD1 or TRBD2, each one fitting 5 bases. This clonotype originated in an adult with an advanced solid tumor such as melanoma, head and neck, liver or kidney cancer. The sample consisted of CD4+ or CD8+ T cells sorted from blood, taken in a trial of the OX40 agonist ivuxolimab. The nucleotide sequence reads as follows: TGCGCCAGCAGCCAAGAATTGTATGAGAGGGGCACCGGGGAGCTGTTTTTT. Translated, this gives CASSQELYERGTGELFF.